This T cell receptor beta chain was identified in a study of OX40 agonist ivuxolimab in advanced cancers. Study at large: Patients in dose escalation had liver, melanoma, kidney or head and neck cancers. Of the participants, approximately 36% had some prior anti-PD-1, anti-PD-L1 or anti-CTLA-4 therapy, which was allowed.

The CDR3 contains 15 residues. Germline lookup yields CDR1 SGHNT and CDR2 YYREEE (reference sequence). Trimming stripped 1 base from V and 0 bases from J, with 8 bases between. Here immunoSEQ multiplex PCR was the method, and the copy in TCRdb shows in-frame clones only, minus some. The table lists about 95,000 clones, roughly 84% of them singletons, with 3% to 4% in the top ten. The sequence derives from an adult with an advanced solid tumor such as melanoma, head and neck, liver or kidney cancer. The sample in question was CD4+ or CD8+ T cells sorted from blood, obtained in a trial of the OX40 agonist ivuxolimab. This chain joins TRBV5-4 and TRBJ2-1; D unresolved. In DNA form, the CDR3 reads TGTGCCAGCAGCTTGTCCCACAACTCCTACAATGAGCAGTTCTTC. It is translated as CASSLSHNSYNEQFF.